This is a list of T cell receptor beta chains from one sample in a study of blood T cell repertoires in COVID-19. This table comes from immunoSEQ multiplex PCR, and its TCRdb copy is limited to in-frame clones, with some not included. The table shows around 250,000 clones, with approximately 90% occurring only once. Input material: PBMCs or T cells enriched from blood (not recorded which). The receptors come from a man between 18 and 29 years old who had recovered from COVID-19. Each CDR3 is given with its conserved first and last residue. D genes are given only for firm matches. A row's size may be missing; if present it is once, few, many or a size class.

d_call,clone_size,j_call,v_call,cdr3_aa,cdr3_nt
TRBD2,-,TRBJ2-5,TRBV5-1,CASSPGLAGDQETQYF,TGCGCCAGCAGCCCCGGACTAGCGGGGGACCAAGAGACCCAGTACTTC
-,-,TRBJ1-6,TRBV10-3,CAIRAEIEASPLHF,TGTGCCATCAGGGCGGAGATCGAGGCTTCACCCCTCCACTTT
TRBD2,-,TRBJ2-1,TRBV11-2,CASSKRAGVNNEQFF,TGTGCCAGCAGCAAGAGGGCGGGGGTCAACAATGAGCAGTTCTTC
-,few,TRBJ2-3,TRBV27,CASSSTVDTQYF,TGTGCCAGCAGTTCGACAGTAGATACGCAGTATTTT
-,-,TRBJ2-3,TRBV27,CASSFGQSSTDTQYF,TGTGCCAGCAGTTTTGGACAGTCTAGCACAGATACGCAGTATTTT
-,few,TRBJ1-2,TRBV27,CASSPAGGINYGYTF,TGTGCCAGCAGTCCGGCGGGGGGCATTAACTATGGCTACACCTTC
TRBD2,-,TRBJ2-1,TRBV11-1,CASSLPSGRAHNEQFF,TGTGCCAGCAGCTTACCTAGCGGGAGGGCACACAATGAGCAGTTCTTC
TRBD2,once,TRBJ2-7,TRBV27,CASSQRGLAGASGSYEQYF,TGTGCCAGCAGTCAAAGGGGACTAGCGGGAGCATCGGGTTCCTACGAGCAGTACTTC
-,-,TRBJ1-2,TRBV3-1/TRBV3-2,CASSQGGGGDGYTF,TGTGCCAGCAGCCAAGGGGGAGGCGGCGATGGCTACACCTTC
TRBD1,-,TRBJ1-1,TRBV3-1/TRBV3-2,CASSLGTGLNTEAFF,TGTGCCAGCAGCCTCGGGACAGGGTTGAACACTGAAGCTTTCTTT
TRBD1,-,TRBJ1-5,TRBV4-1,CASSQDTTGGNQPQHF,TGCGCCAGCAGCCAAGATACCACAGGGGGTAATCAGCCCCAGCATTTT
-,-,TRBJ1-2,TRBV4-1,CASSQEDTLYGYTF,TGCGCCAGCAGCCAAGAGGACACCCTCTATGGCTACACCTTC
TRBD1,-,TRBJ2-2,TRBV7-2,CASTTGSRTGELFF,TGTGCCAGCACGACAGGGTCACGGACCGGGGAGCTGTTTTTT
-,-,TRBJ2-1,TRBV27,CASSSLAFNEQFF,TGTGCCAGCAGTTCCCTAGCCTTTAATGAGCAGTTCTTC
TRBD2,few,TRBJ2-1,TRBV5-1,CASSFLAGTVGFF,TGCGCCAGCAGCTTCTTAGCGGGTACGGTGGGGTTCTTC
-,-,TRBJ2-7,TRBV28,CASRPRTHYEQYF,TGTGCCAGCAGACCCAGAACGCATTACGAGCAGTACTTC
-,few,TRBJ1-5,TRBV4-1,CASSQTHLQGTFQPQHF,TGCGCCAGCAGCCAAACACATCTACAGGGTACGTTTCAGCCCCAGCATTTT
-,-,TRBJ2-3,TRBV3-1/TRBV3-2,CASSQGADNPTDTQYF,TGTGCCAGCAGCCAAGGGGCGGACAACCCCACAGATACGCAGTATTTT
TRBD1,-,TRBJ1-2,TRBV5-1,CASSLSGTASNYGYTF,TGCGCCAGCAGCTTGTCCGGGACAGCTTCTAACTATGGCTACACCTTC
TRBD2,once,TRBJ2-5,TRBV7-7,CASSLGGGGAGETQYF,TGTGCTAGCAGCTTAGGAGGCGGGGGGGCCGGTGAGACCCAGTACTTC
TRBD2,few,TRBJ2-7,TRBV7-2,CASRRDAAGGETEQYF,TGTGCCAGCAGACGAGACGCTGCCGGGGGGGAAACCGAGCAGTACTTC
-,-,TRBJ2-2,TRBV6-5,CASSSGQEVGELFF,TGTGCCAGCAGTTCTGGTCAGGAGGTCGGGGAGCTGTTTTTT
-,-,TRBJ2-7,TRBV15,CATSRDPRVGGEQYF,TGTGCCACCAGCAGAGACCCGAGGGTCGGAGGCGAGCAGTACTTC
-,-,TRBJ2-2,TRBV2,CATQPGAANTGELFF,TGTGCCACCCAACCGGGTGCAGCGAACACCGGGGAGCTGTTTTTT
-,-,TRBJ1-1,TRBV10-3,CAISSRDTEAFF,TGTGCCATCAGTTCTAGAGACACTGAAGCTTTCTTT
TRBD1,-,TRBJ1-6,TRBV19,CASSFGQGIVNSPLHF,TGTGCCAGTAGTTTCGGACAGGGGATCGTAAATTCACCCCTCCACTTT
TRBD1,-,TRBJ2-1,TRBV5-3,CARSYGQGGHNEQFF,TGTGCCAGAAGCTATGGACAGGGGGGACACAATGAGCAGTTCTTC
-,few,TRBJ2-7,TRBV5-1,CASSPDSSYEQYF,TGCGCCAGCAGCCCGGACAGCTCCTACGAGCAGTACTTC
TRBD2,-,TRBJ2-1,TRBV27,CASSITSSGYNEQFF,TGTGCCAGCAGCATAACGTCTAGCGGGTACAATGAGCAGTTCTTC
TRBD1,once,TRBJ1-2,TRBV28,CASSTQTGVAIYGYTF,TGTGCCAGCAGTACCCAGACAGGGGTTGCTATCTATGGCTACACCTTC
TRBD2,few,TRBJ2-7,TRBV15,CATSRGTSGSYEQYF,TGTGCCACCAGCAGGGGAACTAGCGGTTCCTACGAGCAGTACTTC
TRBD2,once,TRBJ2-3,TRBV27,CASRRLAGGSTDTQYF,TGTGCCAGCAGGCGACTAGCGGGAGGGAGCACAGATACGCAGTATTTT
TRBD2,-,TRBJ2-1,TRBV10-2,CASSDLTGTSAYNEQFF,TGCGCCAGCAGTGACCTCACCGGGACTAGCGCCTACAATGAGCAGTTCTTC
-,-,TRBJ1-1,TRBV27,CASRWGGLNTEAFF,TGTGCCAGCAGATGGGGGGGTCTAAACACTGAAGCTTTCTTT
-,-,TRBJ1-2,TRBV1,CTSSQDRTGFNGYTF,TGCACCAGCAGCCAAGACCGGACAGGGTTTAATGGCTACACCTTC
-,-,TRBJ2-7,TRBV5-8,CASSLAPNRPILLDEQYF,TGTGCCAGCAGCTTGGCCCCGAACAGGCCCATCCTCTTGGACGAGCAGTACTTC
-,few,TRBJ1-2,TRBV9,CASSVGENRNYGYTF,TGTGCCAGCAGCGTAGGCGAGAATCGCAACTATGGCTACACCTTC
-,-,TRBJ2-7,TRBV2,CASRKNRVDYEQYF,TGTGCCAGCAGGAAAAACAGGGTCGACTACGAGCAGTACTTC
TRBD1,-,TRBJ2-4,TRBV13,CASSHPDRVDYIQYF,TGTGCCAGCAGCCACCCTGACAGGGTGGATTACATTCAGTACTTC